This T cell receptor beta chain came from a study of blood T cells in healthy people across ages. Study-wide findings and caveats: Without sorted subsets, naive and antigen-experienced compartments could not be conclusively compared.

The authors ran a second PCR of about 7 to 11 cycles using a sample-barcoded 5' primer and a J-beta primer mix. From the 5' RACE reads, TCRdb called clonotypes with MiXCR, one entry per CDR3 protein. Among some 930,000 distinct CDR3 sequences listed, 25% to 35% were seen once. Concerning this clonotype: As yet, its antigen is unknown.

The sample also formed part of further work on T cells of mothers and their children. In that study: It was through the M1S primer of the second PCR that sample barcodes and 2-4 random nucleotides were added. Per mother, over 9.5 million TCR beta CDR3 reads were obtained; per child, roughly 2.8 million.

The sequenced sample consisted of blood. This clonotype was sampled from a woman in her 40s in good health.

This chain's CDR3 is CASSWRGQGAPEQYF. The DNA of the CDR3 is TGTGCCAGCAGTTGGAGGGGACAGGGGGCCCCAGAGCAGTACTTC. The chain is built from TRBV28 and TRBJ2-7, with TRBD1 identical over 12 bases. The CDR3 sequence is 15 residues long. V lost 4 bases to trimming and J lost 7 bases; unmatched junction nucleotides: 8. CDR1 is MDHEN and CDR2 is SYDVKM in the germline V gene.